This T cell receptor (beta chain) is drawn from a study of CD8+CD57+ T cells in acquired aplastic anemia. This clonotype was counted many times. V was cut by 5 bases and J by 4 bases, with 9 bases left in between. CDR1 and CDR2 (germline): SGHNT, YENEEA. CDR3 length equals 13 residues. CD8+CD57+ cell expansion, shown by flow cytometry, had occurred in the patients selected for sequencing. Researchers used genomic DNA as the template to profile TCR beta VDJ and CDR3. TCRdb redid the calling of the reads with MiXCR, one entry per CDR3 protein. The sample lists approximately 130,000 distinct CDR3 sequences, 40% occurring once.

The TCR originated in a human donor with aplastic anemia. Source material: sorted CD4+, CD8+, or CD8+CD57+ T cells (not recorded which) from PBMCs. The J gene is TRBJ2-1, the V gene TRBV11-3; D unclear. CDR3 region: CASSLGPYNEQFF. In nucleotides, the CDR3 is TGTGCCAGCAGCCTTGGACCTTACAATGAGCAGTTCTTC.